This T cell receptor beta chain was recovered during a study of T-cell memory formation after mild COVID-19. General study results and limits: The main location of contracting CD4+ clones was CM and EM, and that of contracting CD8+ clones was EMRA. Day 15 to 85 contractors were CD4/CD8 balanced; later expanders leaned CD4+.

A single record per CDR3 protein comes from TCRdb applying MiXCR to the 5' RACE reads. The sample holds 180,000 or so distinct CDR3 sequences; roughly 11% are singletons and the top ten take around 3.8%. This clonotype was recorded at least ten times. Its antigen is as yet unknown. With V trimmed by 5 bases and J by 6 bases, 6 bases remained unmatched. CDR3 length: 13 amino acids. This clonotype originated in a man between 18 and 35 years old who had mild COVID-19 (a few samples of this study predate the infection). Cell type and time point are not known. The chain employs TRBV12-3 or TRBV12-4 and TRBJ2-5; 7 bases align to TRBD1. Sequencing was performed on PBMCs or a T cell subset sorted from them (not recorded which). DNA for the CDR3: TGTGCCAGCAGTGGGACAGCACGGAAGACCCAGTACTTC. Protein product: CASSGTARKTQYF.